This T cell receptor beta chain was recorded in a study of blood T cell repertoires in COVID-19 (dated by TCRdb to between 2020 and 2021). The study in broad terms: Samples covering the acute and convalescent phases of COVID-19 were provided by collaborators in the United States, Italy and Spain. The repertoires were released in a freely available public database meant as a resource for research on the immune response to SARS-CoV-2. HLA class I and class II types, where available, came from metadata supplied by the sample provider rather than from assay-based typing. Samples were obtained from the ongoing ImmuneRACE study (first 160 participants) and from 1,000 to 1,500 subjects provided by 6 global collaborators. The dataset comprised deeply sampled blood TCRbeta repertoires from subjects exposed to, actively infected with, or recovered from COVID-19. A de-identified subject ID, COVID-19 status, age in years and sex were almost always included in the sample metadata. The prospective study material was composed of cDNA or gDNA derived from T cells, B-cell-depleted T cells, or PBMCs. Paper-wide results and their limitations: How much clinical and demographic metadata was included differed by source and by participant, and the metadata was provided uncurated.

A word on this clone: It lacks a known antigen. Base qualities are not provided; no much larger clone lies one nucleotide away.

Collaborating institutions collected whole blood in K2EDTA tubes following their own protocols. For TCRbeta analysis, collaborators shipped samples in one of three forms: frozen whole blood, isolated PBMCs, or DNA extracted from either of those sample types. The immunoSEQ Assay, a bias-controlled multiplex PCR, was used to amplify TCRbeta CDR3 regions from genomic DNA. Regarding the original processing steps: Within the assay, amplification of reference gene primers was used to estimate how many nucleated cells each sample contained. To quantify the absolute abundance of each unique TCRbeta CDR3 rearrangement, sequence reads were collapsed and filtered. For each sample, productive Simpson clonality was calculated by taking the square root of Simpson's diversity index across productive rearrangements. The table comes from immuneACCESS by way of TCRdb, which keeps in-frame sequences with V and J called. Part of the clones is missing from these tables; in studies checked, under half for an unresolved V gene and the rest for unknown reasons. D and trimming were read from the DNA, whereas the V and J calls and clone size are those reported in that table. Within this sample are about 36,000 clones, with approximately 80% of them counted one time only. The biggest ten clones account for around 14% of the sample.

The germline V gene (reference sequence) gives CDR1 as SEHNR and CDR2 as FQNEAQ. The CDR3 starts with the cysteine, ends with the phenylalanine, and has 14 residues. Of the read, only the CDR3 DNA is kept; its 42 bases are in frame from base 1. A distance of 15 bases separates the germline ends of V and J, which lose 4 bases and 6 bases respectively. The specimen was peripheral blood. The chain employs TRBV7-9 and TRBJ1-2, with no confident D gene call. This TCR was recovered from a human donor in a cohort sampled during active COVID-19. The nucleotide sequence is given as TGTGCCAGCAGCTACCTCACGGGAGTGGATGGCTACACCTTC. It encodes CASSYLTGVDGYTF. The variable domain in full, with residues beyond the CDR3 obtained from the reference TRBV7-9 and TRBJ1-2 genes, is DTGVSQNPRHKITKRGQNVTFRCDPISEHNRLYWYRQTLGQGPEFLTYFQNEAQLEKSRLLSDRFSAERPKGSFSTLEIQRTEQGDSAMYLCASSYLTGVDGYTFGSGTRLTVV.